These T cell receptor beta chains were read from a single sample in a study of CD8 T cells in Susac syndrome. TCRdb processed the immunoSEQ multiplex PCR reads anew with MiXCR; each CDR3 protein has one entry. The sample lists approximately 210,000 distinct CDR3 sequences, 85% to 95% seen once, with 0.15% to 0.2% in the top ten. Sequencing used CD4+ T cells from PBMCs. The receptors stem from a human donor with Susac syndrome. CDR3s include the opening cysteine and the closing phenylalanine or tryptophan. The order of the fields is clone size, J gene, V gene, D gene, CDR3 DNA, CDR3 protein. D genes are given only for firm matches. Size is stated for part of the rows, as once, few or many counts, or as a class when the clone is expanded.

>NA|TRBJ1-3|TRBV29-1|NA
TGCAGCGCTTACACCTCTGGAAACACCATATATTTT
CSAYTSGNTIYF
>once|TRBJ1-1|TRBV29-1|NA
TGCAGCGTTGTAAGTTGGACAGTTGATAACACTGAAGCTTTCTTT
CSVVSWTVDNTEAFF
>NA|TRBJ2-4|TRBV7-2|NA
TGTGCCAGCAGCTTAGATGGCGGCCCCTGGGAAGCCAAAAACATTCAGTACTTC
CASSLDGGPWEAKNIQYF
>NA|TRBJ1-6|TRBV5-6|TRBD1
TGTGCCAGCAGCACAACCGGGACAGAGAATTCACCCCTCCACTTT
CASSTTGTENSPLHF
>NA|TRBJ1-4|TRBV7-9|TRBD1
TGTGCCAGCAGCGACACAGGGGAACCGGAAAAACTGTTTTTT
CASSDTGEPEKLFF
>NA|TRBJ2-3|TRBV29-1|NA
TGCAGCGGACGACGGTTTGGCACAGATACGCAGTATTTT
CSGRRFGTDTQYF
>NA|TRBJ2-2|TRBV20-1|NA
TGCAGTGCTAGAGAGCAGGGTCACACCGGGGAGCTGTTTTTT
CSAREQGHTGELFF
>NA|TRBJ2-5|TRBV20-1|NA
TGCAGTGCCGCAATGATGGCTTTACAAGAGACCCAGTACTTC
CSAAMMALQETQYF
>NA|TRBJ2-3|TRBV7-6|NA
TGTGCCAGCAGCTTAGCGGACGGGTTCACAGATACGCAGTATTTT
CASSLADGFTDTQYF
>NA|TRBJ1-5|TRBV24-1|TRBD1
TGTGCCACCATGGTACAGGGGGTCAATCAGCCCCAGCATTTT
CATMVQGVNQPQHF
>NA|TRBJ2-7|TRBV7-9|TRBD2
TGTGCCAGCAGCTACGGGGGGGTTTCGTACGAGCAGTACTTC
CASSYGGVSYEQYF
>NA|TRBJ1-1|TRBV7-2|NA
TGTGCCAGCAGCTTCAATCAGGGGTTTAGGGACCTGGCGGACACTGAAGCTTTCTTT
CASSFNQGFRDLADTEAFF
>NA|TRBJ1-2|TRBV20-1|NA
TGCAGTGCGAAACGTACTAACTATGGCTACACCTTC
CSAKRTNYGYTF
>NA|TRBJ1-2|TRBV30|NA
TGTGCCTGGAGTAAAGAAAGGGCCTTCTATGGCTACACCTTC
CAWSKERAFYGYTF
>once|TRBJ1-2|TRBV30|NA
TGTGCCTGGAGTACTCTTCCTCGCGAGGGCTACACCTTC
CAWSTLPREGYTF
>NA|TRBJ1-1|TRBV20-1|NA
TGCAGTGCCCGCGGGGGGCGAGACACTGAAGCTTTCTTT
CSARGGRDTEAFF
>once|TRBJ2-5|TRBV5-1|NA
TGCGCCAGCAGTCGGGCAAAGATCCAGTACTTC
CASSRAKIQYF
>NA|TRBJ2-6|TRBV6-5|NA
TGTGCCAGCAGTTATGAGGGCGCCTCTGGGGCCAACGTCCTGACTTTC
CASSYEGASGANVLTF
>NA|TRBJ2-7|TRBV30|TRBD2
TGTGCCTGGAGTCGGACTAGCGCAATCTCCTACGAGCAGTACTTC
CAWSRTSAISYEQYF
>once|TRBJ2-3|TRBV20-1|TRBD2
TGCAGTGCCCCCCCCCAAGCGGGGTTTACAGATACGCAGTATTTT
CSAPPQAGFTDTQYF
>once|TRBJ1-2|TRBV6-6|TRBD1
TGTGCCAGCAGTTACTCGACCGCGACAGGGTCTGATGGCTACACCTTC
CASSYSTATGSDGYTF